Given below is one T cell receptor beta chain in context. No antigen is known for it. Each donor gave around 9.6 milliliters of peripheral blood. The total RNA that was extracted per sample amounted to at least 5.5 micrograms. This record belongs to a study of blood T cells in healthy people across ages. The study, taken as a whole, reports: Underestimates were what the diversity estimates from one million T cells were considered to be. Donor CMV status was unknown, possibly confounding expanded clonotype changes.

With a J-beta primer mix and a sample-barcoded 5' primer, a second PCR ran about 6 to 11 cycles. TCRdb reprocessed the 5' RACE reads via MiXCR and lists one record per CDR3 protein. The data contain roughly 860,000 distinct CDR3 sequences, around 62% of them singletons. The CDR3 has 14 amino acids. Germline V gene data show CDR1 as SGHTA and CDR2 as FQGNSA. V was clipped by 5 bases and J by 7 bases; unmatched bases: 5. The receptor was derived from a man aged 30 to 39 in good health. The chain couples TRBV7-2 to TRBJ1-2; 12 bases are a match to TRBD1. Sample: blood. CDR3 bases: TGTGCCAGCAGCCGGGACAGGGGGCGGGGTGGCTACACCTTC. Amino acids: CASSRDRGRGGYTF. The complete variable domain, with remaining parts taken from reference TRBV7-2 and TRBJ1-2, reads GAGVSQSPSNKVTEKGKDVELRCDPISGHTALYWYRQSLGQGLEFLIYFQGNSAPDKSGLPSDRFSAERTGGSVSTLTIQRTQQEDSAVYLCASSRDRGRGGYTFGSGTRLTVV.